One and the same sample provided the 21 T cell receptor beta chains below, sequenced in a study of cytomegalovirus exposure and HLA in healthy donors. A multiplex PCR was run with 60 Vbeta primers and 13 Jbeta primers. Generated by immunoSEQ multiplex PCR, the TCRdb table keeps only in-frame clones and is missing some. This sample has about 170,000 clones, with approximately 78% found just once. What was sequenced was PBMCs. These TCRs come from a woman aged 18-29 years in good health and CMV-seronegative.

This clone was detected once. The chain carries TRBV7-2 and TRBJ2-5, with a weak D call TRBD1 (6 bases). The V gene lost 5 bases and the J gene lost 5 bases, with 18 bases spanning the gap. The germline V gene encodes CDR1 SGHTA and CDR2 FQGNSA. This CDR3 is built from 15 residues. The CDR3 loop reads CASSRELGATETQYF. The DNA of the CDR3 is TGTGCCAGCAGCCGAGAACTGGGGGCAACCGAGACCCAGTACTTC. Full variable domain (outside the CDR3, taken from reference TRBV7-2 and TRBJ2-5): GAGVSQSPSNKVTEKGKDVELRCDPISGHTALYWYRQSLGQGLEFLIYFQGNSAPDKSGLPSDRFSAERTGGSVSTLTIQRTQQEDSAVYLCASSRELGATETQYFGPGTRLLVL.

The CDR3: CASSWASSETQYF. In nucleotides, the CDR3 is TGTGCCAGCAGTTGGGCTAGCTCGGAGACCCAGTACTTC. The chain couples TRBV27 to TRBJ2-5; a weak D match, TRBD2 (5 bases). V was clipped by 4 bases and J by 5 bases, with 11 bases between them. The CDR3 covers 13 residues. The V gene's germline CDR1 is MNHEY and CDR2 SMNVEV (reference sequence).

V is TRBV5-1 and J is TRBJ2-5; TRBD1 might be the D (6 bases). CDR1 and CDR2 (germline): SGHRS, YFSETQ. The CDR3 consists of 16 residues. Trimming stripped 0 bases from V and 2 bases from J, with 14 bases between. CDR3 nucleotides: TGCGCCAGCAGCTTGGGCGGACAGACACATCAAGAGACCCAGTACTTC. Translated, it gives CASSLGGQTHQETQYF.

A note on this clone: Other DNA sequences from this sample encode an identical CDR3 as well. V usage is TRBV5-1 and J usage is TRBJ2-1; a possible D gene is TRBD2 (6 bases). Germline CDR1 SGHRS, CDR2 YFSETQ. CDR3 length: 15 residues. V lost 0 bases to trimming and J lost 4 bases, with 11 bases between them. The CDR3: CASSLEGGAYNEQFF. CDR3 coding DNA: TGCGCCAGCAGCTTGGAGGGAGGCGCATACAATGAGCAGTTCTTC.

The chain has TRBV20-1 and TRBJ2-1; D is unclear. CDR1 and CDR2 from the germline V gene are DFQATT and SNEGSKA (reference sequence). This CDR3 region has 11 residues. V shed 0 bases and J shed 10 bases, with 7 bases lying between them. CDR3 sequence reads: CSARDAVEQFF. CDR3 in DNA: TGCAGTGCTAGAGATGCGGTAGAGCAGTTCTTC.

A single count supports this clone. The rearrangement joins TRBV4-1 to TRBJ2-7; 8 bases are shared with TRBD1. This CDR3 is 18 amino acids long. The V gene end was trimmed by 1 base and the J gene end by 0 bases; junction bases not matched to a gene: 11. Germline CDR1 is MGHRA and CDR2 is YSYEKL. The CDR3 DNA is TGCGCCAGCAGCCAAGTGGGCGGACAGGGAACCTTCTCCTACGAGCAGTACTTC. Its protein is CASSQVGGQGTFSYEQYF.

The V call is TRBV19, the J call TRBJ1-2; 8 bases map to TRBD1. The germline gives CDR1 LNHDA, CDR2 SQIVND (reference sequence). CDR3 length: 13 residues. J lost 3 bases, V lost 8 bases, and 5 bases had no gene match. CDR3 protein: CASGTGTHYGYTF. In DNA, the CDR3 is TGTGCCAGTGGGACAGGAACACACTATGGCTACACCTTC.

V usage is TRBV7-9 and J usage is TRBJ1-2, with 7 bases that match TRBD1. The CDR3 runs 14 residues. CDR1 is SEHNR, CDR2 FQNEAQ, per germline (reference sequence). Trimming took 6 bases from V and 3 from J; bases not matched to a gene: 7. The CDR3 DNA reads TGTGCCAGCAGTCCGACAGGGAGCGACTATGGCTACACCTTC. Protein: CASSPTGSDYGYTF.

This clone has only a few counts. In DNA, the CDR3 is TGTGCCAGCAGCGTAGATGGTGCGGGAGATTCCTACGAGCAGTACTTC. It yields the protein CASSVDGAGDSYEQYF. The chain is built from TRBV9 and TRBJ2-7; 7 bases are a match to TRBD2. The germline CDR1 and CDR2 sequences are SGDLS and YYNGEE. The CDR3 spans 16 residues. V dropped 0 bases and J dropped 1; count of bases not matched to a gene: 7.

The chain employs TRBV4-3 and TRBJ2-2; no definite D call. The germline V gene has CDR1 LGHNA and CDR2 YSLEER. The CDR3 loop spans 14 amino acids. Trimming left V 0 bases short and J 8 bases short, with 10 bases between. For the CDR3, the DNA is TGCGCCAGCAGCCAAGACCCCGGGTGGGGGGAGCTGTTTTTT. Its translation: CASSQDPGWGELFF.

Here the CDR3 reads CASSYGAVGANVLTF. The CDR3 DNA sequence: TGTGCCAGCAGTTATGGCGCGGTTGGGGCCAACGTCCTGACTTTC. The chain combines TRBV6-5 with TRBJ2-6; D not resolved. The CDR3 covers 15 residues. Trimming took 3 bases from V and 3 from J, leaving 9 bases between them. The germline gives CDR1 MNHEY, CDR2 SVGAGI.

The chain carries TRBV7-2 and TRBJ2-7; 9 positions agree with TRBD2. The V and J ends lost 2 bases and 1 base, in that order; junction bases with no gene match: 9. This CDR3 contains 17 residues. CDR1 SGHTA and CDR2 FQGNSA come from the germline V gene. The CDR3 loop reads CASSLLWTSENSYEQYF. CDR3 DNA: TGTGCCAGCAGCTTACTCTGGACTAGCGAGAATTCCTACGAGCAGTACTTC.

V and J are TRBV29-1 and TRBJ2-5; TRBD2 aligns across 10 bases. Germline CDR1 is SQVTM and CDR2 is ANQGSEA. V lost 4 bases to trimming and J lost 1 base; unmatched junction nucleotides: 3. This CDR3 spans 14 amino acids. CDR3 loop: CSVGTSGAQETQYF. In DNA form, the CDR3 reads TGCAGCGTTGGGACTAGCGGAGCCCAAGAGACCCAGTACTTC.

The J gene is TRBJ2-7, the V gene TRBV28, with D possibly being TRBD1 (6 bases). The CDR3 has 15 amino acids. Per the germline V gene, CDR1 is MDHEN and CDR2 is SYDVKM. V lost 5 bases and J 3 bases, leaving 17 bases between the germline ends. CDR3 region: CASSQTGTPYYEQYF. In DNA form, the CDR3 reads TGTGCCAGCAGTCAAACCGGGACACCCTACTACGAGCAGTACTTC.

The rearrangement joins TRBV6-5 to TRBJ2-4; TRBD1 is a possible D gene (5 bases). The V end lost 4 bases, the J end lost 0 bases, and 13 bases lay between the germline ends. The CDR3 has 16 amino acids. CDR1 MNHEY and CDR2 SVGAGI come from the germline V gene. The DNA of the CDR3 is TGTGCCAGCAGTTGGGGCCTGGGCTTAGCCAAAAACATTCAGTACTTC. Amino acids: CASSWGLGLAKNIQYF.

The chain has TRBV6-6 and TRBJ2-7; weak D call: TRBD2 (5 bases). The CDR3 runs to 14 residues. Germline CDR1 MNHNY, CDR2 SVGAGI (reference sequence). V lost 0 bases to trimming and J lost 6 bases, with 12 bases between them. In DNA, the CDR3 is TGTGCCAGCAGTTACTCGAGGGCGGCAGCCGAGCAGTACTTC. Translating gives CASSYSRAAAEQYF.

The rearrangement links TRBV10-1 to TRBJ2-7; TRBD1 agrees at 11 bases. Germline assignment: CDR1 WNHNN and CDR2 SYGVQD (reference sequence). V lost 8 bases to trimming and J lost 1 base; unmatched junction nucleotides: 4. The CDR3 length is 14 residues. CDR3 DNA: TGCGCCAGCGGAGGACAGGGGGCTTCCTACGAGCAGTACTTC. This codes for CASGGQGASYEQYF.

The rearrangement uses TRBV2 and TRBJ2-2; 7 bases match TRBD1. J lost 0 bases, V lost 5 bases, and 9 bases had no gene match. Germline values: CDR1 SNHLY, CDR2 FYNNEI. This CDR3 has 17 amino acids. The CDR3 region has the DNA TGTGCCAGCAGTTATAGGTCCGGGACAGCGAACACCGGGGAGCTGTTTTTT. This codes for CASSYRSGTANTGELFF.

CDR3 DNA: TGTGCCAGCAGTCTGAAACAGGGAAGCTTGGATGAGCAGTTCTTC. As protein: CASSLKQGSLDEQFF. V and J are TRBV27 and TRBJ2-1, with D maybe TRBD1 (6 bases). Trimming shortened V by 5 bases and J by 8 bases, and 19 bases separated the two germline ends. There are 15 residues in the CDR3. In germline, CDR1 is MNHEY, CDR2 SMNVEV (reference sequence).

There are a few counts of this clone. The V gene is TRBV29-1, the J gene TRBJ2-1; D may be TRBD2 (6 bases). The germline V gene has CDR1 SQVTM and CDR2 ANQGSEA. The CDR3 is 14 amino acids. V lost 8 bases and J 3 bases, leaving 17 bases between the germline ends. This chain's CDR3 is CSTPGVSDYNEQFF. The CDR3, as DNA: TGCAGCACCCCGGGGGTGTCTGACTACAATGAGCAGTTCTTC.

The CDR3 DNA is TGTGCCAGTAGGCGTGCGAGCGGAACGAACACCGGGGAGCTGTTTTTT. Its protein is CASRRASGTNTGELFF. The genes are TRBV19 and TRBJ2-2; a possible D gene is TRBD2 (5 bases). Deletions cut 6 bases from V and 0 bases from J, with 14 bases between. CDR3 length equals 16 residues. Germline CDR1 LNHDA, CDR2 SQIVND (reference sequence).